Presented here are 20 T cell receptor beta chains from one specimen sequenced in a study of blood T cell repertoires in COVID-19. This table comes from immunoSEQ multiplex PCR, and its TCRdb copy is limited to in-frame clones, with some not included. This table has hundreds of thousands of clones, under 90% appearing once. The sample consisted of peripheral blood. All receptors come from a woman in her thirties or forties with active or convalescent COVID-19.

The chain has TRBV29-1 and TRBJ1-2, with a possible D match to TRBD1 (6 bases). The CDR3 runs 13 residues. Per the germline V gene, CDR1 is SQVTM and CDR2 is ANQGSEA. V was shortened by 7 bases and J by 7 bases, with 19 bases between the two germline ends. The CDR3: CSATVSGVSGYTF. CDR3 in DNA: TGCAGCGCTACAGTATCAGGGGTTAGTGGCTACACCTTC. Drawing the rest from reference TRBV29-1 and TRBJ1-2, the complete variable domain is SAVISQKPSRDICQRGTSLTIQCQVDSQVTMMFWYRQQPGQSLTLIATANQGSEATYESGFVIDKFPISRPNLTFSTLTVSNMSPEDSSIYLCSATVSGVSGYTFGSGTRLTVV.

This clone was detected once. J is TRBJ2-2 and V is TRBV4-3; 8 bases fit TRBD1. Germline CDR1 is LGHNA and CDR2 is YSLEER. This CDR3 region has 17 residues. Unmatched junction bases numbered 3, after V lost 0 bases and J lost 0 bases. The CDR3 region has the DNA TGCGCCAGCAGCCAAGAACCAGGGGGCGCGAACACCGGGGAGCTGTTTTTT. It translates to CASSQEPGGANTGELFF.

The V call is TRBV19, the J call TRBJ1-1, with TRBD1 matching over 11 bases. V shed 6 bases and J 2 bases; nucleotides not matched to a gene: 8. The CDR3 loop spans 16 amino acids. The germline V gene has CDR1 LNHDA and CDR2 SQIVND (reference sequence). The CDR3 is CASRLSGTGGNTEAFF. The DNA for the CDR3 is TGTGCCAGTAGGTTATCCGGGACAGGGGGTAACACTGAAGCTTTCTTT.

The V and J genes are TRBV3-1 (or the pseudogene TRBV3-2) and TRBJ2-2; TRBD2 might be the D (6 bases). The CDR3 runs to 14 residues. Trimming removed 8 bases at V and 7 bases at J, with 17 bases between. From germline, CDR1 is LGHDT and CDR2 YNNKEL (reference sequence). The CDR3 protein is CASRRREAGGELFF. The CDR3 nucleotides are TGTGCCAGCCGAAGGAGGGAGGCGGGCGGGGAGCTGTTTTTT.

The CDR3 DNA sequence: TGTGCCAGCAGTCAACAAGGGGGAGGGGAGTACGAGCAGTACTTC. The encoded protein is CASSQQGGGEYEQYF. This rearrangement joins TRBV4-2 to TRBJ2-7, with a possible D match to TRBD2 (7 bases). This CDR3 contains 15 residues. Germline V CDR1 and CDR2: LGHNA, YNFKEQ. V was clipped by 6 bases and J by 4 bases, with 19 bases between them.

This clone was seen ten or more times. This chain uses TRBV4-2 with TRBJ1-5, with unresolved D. In germline, CDR1 is LGHNA, CDR2 YNFKEQ. V was shortened by 1 base and J by 6 bases, with 7 bases between the two germline ends. CDR3 size: 13 residues. CDR3 sequence reads: CASSQALSQPQHF. As DNA, the CDR3 is TGTGCCAGCAGCCAAGCCCTGAGTCAGCCCCAGCATTTT.

This chain links TRBV5-1 with TRBJ2-1; 10 bases line up with TRBD2. Germline assignment: CDR1 SGHRS and CDR2 YFSETQ. J was trimmed by 5 bases and V by 1 base; bases with no gene match: 3. CDR3 length equals 15 residues. The CDR3, as DNA: TGCGCCAGCAGCTTGAGTCTAGCGGGGGACAATGAGCAGTTCTTC. Amino acid sequence: CASSLSLAGDNEQFF.

This clone was observed many times. The chain carries TRBV12-5 and TRBJ1-2, with 7 bases identical to TRBD1. Germline CDR1 is LGHNT and CDR2 is FRNRAP. The V segment lost 1 base and the J segment 3 bases; nucleotides outside the gene matches: 11. The CDR3 extends over 17 amino acids. Written as DNA, the CDR3 is TGTGCTAGTGGTTTGGCCAGGGGGGCAGGTCTCTACTATGGCTACACCTTC. This sequence encodes CASGLARGAGLYYGYTF.

The chain links TRBV30 to TRBJ2-7; 8 bases agree with TRBD1. J lost 6 bases, V lost 0 bases, and 7 bases had no gene match. The CDR3 extends over 14 amino acids. The germline gives CDR1 GTSNPN, CDR2 SVGIG (reference sequence). The CDR3: CAWSVDRGGGEQYF. The CDR3 DNA is TGTGCCTGGAGTGTAGACAGGGGAGGTGGCGAGCAGTACTTC. Full variable domain (outside the CDR3, taken from reference TRBV30 and TRBJ2-7): SQTIHQWPATLVQPVGSPLSLECTVEGTSNPNLYWYRQAAGRGLQLLFYSVGIGQISSEVPQNLSASRPQDRQFILSSKKLLLSDSGFYLCAWSVDRGGGEQYFGPGTRLTVT.

The CDR3 protein is CASSLMSIEAFF. CDR3 bases: TGTGCCAGCAGTTTAATGAGTATTGAAGCTTTCTTT. The rearrangement links TRBV12-3 or TRBV12-4 to TRBJ1-1; D not certain. The CDR3 spans 12 residues. Trimming shortened V by 2 bases and J by 7 bases, and 8 bases separated the two germline ends.

The V and J genes are TRBV10-3 and TRBJ1-3; a weak D match, TRBD1 (5 bases). Trimming left V 5 bases short and J 0 bases short, with 11 bases between. Germline CDR1 is ENHRY and CDR2 is SYGVKD. CDR3 length: 15 amino acids. The CDR3 nucleotides are TGTGCCATCAGTTTAGGGGTGAGCTCTGGAAACACCATATATTTT. Its protein product is CAISLGVSSGNTIYF.

Points on this clone: Other DNA sequences in this sample translate to the same CDR3. The V gene is TRBV9, the J gene TRBJ2-5, with 7 bases identical to TRBD2. J gave up 2 bases and V 4 bases, and 5 bases lay outside the gene matches. The germline V gene has CDR1 SGDLS and CDR2 YYNGEE. The CDR3 has 14 amino acids. CDR3 sequence: CASSSSGGQETQYF. The DNA for the CDR3 is TGTGCCAGCAGCTCGTCGGGAGGACAAGAGACCCAGTACTTC.

This clone was observed a few times. This chain links TRBV9 with TRBJ1-6, with D possibly being TRBD1 (5 bases). The germline V and J ends were trimmed by 1 base and 9 bases, with 11 bases remaining between them. The CDR3 sequence is 14 residues long. In germline, CDR1 is SGDLS, CDR2 YYNGEE. The CDR3 spells CASSVNTGGSPLHF. As DNA, the CDR3 is TGTGCCAGCAGCGTAAATACGGGGGGTTCACCCCTCCACTTT.

This rearrangement joins TRBV6-4 to TRBJ2-7, with a possible D match to TRBD2 (6 bases). The CDR3 contains 18 residues. CDR1 is MRHNA and CDR2 is SNTAGT in the germline V gene. V was trimmed by 3 bases and J by 5 bases, leaving 26 bases between them. CDR3 sequence: CASSDGAEGRTWANEQYF. The CDR3 DNA reads TGTGCCAGCAGTGATGGAGCAGAGGGGAGGACATGGGCGAACGAGCAGTACTTC.

V usage is TRBV19 and J usage is TRBJ2-5, with 11 bases identical to TRBD1. CDR1 LNHDA and CDR2 SQIVND come from the germline V gene (reference sequence). CDR3 size: 14 residues. Trimming removed 4 bases from V and 4 bases from J; junction bases left unmatched: 2. The CDR3 bases are TGTGCCAGTAGTACGGGACAGGGGGGAGAGACCCAGTACTTC. The encoded protein is CASSTGQGGETQYF.

V and J are TRBV3-1 (or the pseudogene TRBV3-2) and TRBJ2-6; D may be TRBD1 (6 bases). From germline, CDR1 is LGHDT and CDR2 YNNKEL (reference sequence). V shed 3 bases and J shed 0 bases, with 12 bases lying between them. CDR3 length equals 17 residues. In DNA form, the CDR3 reads TGTGCCAGCAGCCATGTACAGGGTATCTCTGGGGCCAACGTCCTGACTTTC. This translates into CASSHVQGISGANVLTF.

The gene calls are TRBV11-3 and TRBJ2-1; 8 positions agree with TRBD2. This CDR3 region has 18 residues. The junction had 9 bases not matched to a gene; V was cut back by 2 bases and J by 0 bases. Germline CDR1 reads SGHNT; CDR2 reads YENEEA. In DNA, the CDR3 is TGTGCCAGCAGCTTAACCCTACTAGCGGCTAGCTCCTACAATGAGCAGTTCTTC. Its protein is CASSLTLLAASSYNEQFF.

This clone was seen a handful of times. The chain links TRBV7-9 to TRBJ2-1, with D possibly matching TRBD1 (6 bases). Trimming cost V 3 bases and J 6 bases, with 12 bases left between them. CDR1 is SEHNR and CDR2 is FQNEAQ in the germline V gene (reference sequence). The CDR3 runs 14 residues. CDR3 nucleotides: TGTGCCAGCAGCTTGGGGGCATTCATCAATGAGCAGTTCTTC. It is translated as CASSLGAFINEQFF. The entire variable domain, with the rest obtained from reference TRBV7-9 and TRBJ2-1, is as follows: DTGVSQNPRHKITKRGQNVTFRCDPISEHNRLYWYRQTLGQGPEFLTYFQNEAQLEKSRLLSDRFSAERPKGSFSTLEIQRTEQGDSAMYLCASSLGAFINEQFFGPGTRLTVL.

The chain joins TRBV12-1 to TRBJ1-1. TRBV12-1 is deemed a pseudogene. This CDR3 is 16 amino acids long. CDR3 DNA: TGTGCCAGCAGCCACCAGTTAGTTCGCCGACTCCTCAAAGCAGTATTT. Amino acids: CASSHQLVRRLLKAVF.

The genes are TRBV3-1 (or the pseudogene TRBV3-2) and TRBJ2-5, with 16 positions matching TRBD2. V shed 0 bases, J shed 2 bases, and the junction held 6 bases outside the gene matches. Germline V gene lookup returns CDR1 LGHDT and CDR2 YNNKEL (reference sequence). There are 19 residues in the CDR3. CDR3 protein: CASSQDLGLAGGLQETQYF. The CDR3 DNA sequence: TGTGCCAGCAGCCAAGATTTGGGACTAGCGGGGGGGCTGCAAGAGACCCAGTACTTC.